This is a list of T cell receptor beta chains from one sample in a study of blood T cell repertoires in COVID-19. The protocol was immunoSEQ multiplex PCR, while the TCRdb copy is restricted to in-frame clones and leaves out a portion. The sample yields around 170,000 clones, 86% seen once. Sequences were obtained from peripheral blood. The receptors were sampled from a woman in her twenties or thirties with active or convalescent COVID-19. Each CDR3 is given with its conserved first and last residue. Each record gives: clone size, J gene, V gene, D gene, CDR3 protein, CDR3 DNA. D genes are given only for firm matches. Some rows have no size entry. The others give once, few or many, or a class for an expanded clone.

abundance: .
j_gene: TRBJ1-2
v_gene: TRBV3-1/TRBV3-2
d_gene: .
CDR3aa: CASSQGAVGHTGGYTF
CDR3nt: TGTGCCAGCAGCCAAGGCGCCGTTGGTCACACGGGTGGCTACACCTTC

abundance: .
j_gene: TRBJ2-5
v_gene: TRBV6-6
d_gene: TRBD1
CDR3aa: CASSPRDRAQETQYF
CDR3nt: TGTGCCAGCAGCCCCCGGGACAGGGCTCAAGAGACCCAGTACTTC

abundance: .
j_gene: TRBJ2-1
v_gene: TRBV27
d_gene: TRBD2
CDR3aa: CASSSRTSGSFLREQFF
CDR3nt: TGTGCCAGCAGTTCACGGACTAGCGGGAGTTTTCTCCGAGAGCAGTTCTTC

abundance: .
j_gene: TRBJ1-2
v_gene: TRBV13
d_gene: TRBD1
CDR3aa: CASSPGLGQGDYGYTF
CDR3nt: TGTGCCAGCAGCCCAGGCCTCGGACAGGGAGACTATGGCTACACCTTC

abundance: .
j_gene: TRBJ2-5
v_gene: TRBV30
d_gene: .
CDR3aa: CAWSVQQGAQETQYF
CDR3nt: TGTGCCTGGAGTGTACAGCAGGGCGCCCAAGAGACCCAGTACTTC

abundance: .
j_gene: TRBJ1-3
v_gene: TRBV28
d_gene: .
CDR3aa: CASSLLPGQGGSGNTIYF
CDR3nt: TGTGCCAGCAGTTTATTACCAGGCCAGGGAGGATCTGGAAACACCATATATTTT

abundance: .
j_gene: TRBJ2-7
v_gene: TRBV11-2
d_gene: TRBD1
CDR3aa: CASSRGQAQREQYF
CDR3nt: TGTGCCAGCAGCCGCGGACAGGCCCAAAGGGAGCAGTACTTC

abundance: .
j_gene: TRBJ2-1
v_gene: TRBV27
d_gene: .
CDR3aa: CASRLRENQAYNEQFF
CDR3nt: TGTGCCAGCAGGCTCCGGGAGAATCAAGCCTACAATGAGCAGTTCTTC

abundance: .
j_gene: TRBJ2-5
v_gene: TRBV4-1
d_gene: TRBD1
CDR3aa: CASSQAYRGETQYF
CDR3nt: TGCGCCAGCAGCCAGGCCTACAGGGGGGAGACCCAGTACTTC

abundance: .
j_gene: TRBJ1-1
v_gene: TRBV4-2
d_gene: .
CDR3aa: CASSPRTGYTEAFF
CDR3nt: TGTGCCAGCAGCCCTCGAACAGGCTACACTGAAGCTTTCTTT

abundance: .
j_gene: TRBJ2-3
v_gene: TRBV7-2
d_gene: TRBD1
CDR3aa: CASSLVGGGQGVTDTQYF
CDR3nt: TGTGCCAGCAGCTTAGTAGGCGGTGGGCAGGGGGTCACAGATACGCAGTATTTT

abundance: .
j_gene: TRBJ1-1
v_gene: TRBV27
d_gene: TRBD1
CDR3aa: CASSSQTGPEAFF
CDR3nt: TGTGCCAGCAGTTCGCAGACAGGGCCTGAAGCTTTCTTT

abundance: .
j_gene: TRBJ2-7
v_gene: TRBV3-1/TRBV3-2
d_gene: TRBD2
CDR3aa: CASRREGTYEQYF
CDR3nt: TGTGCCAGCCGGCGGGAGGGCACCTACGAGCAGTACTTC

abundance: .
j_gene: TRBJ2-1
v_gene: TRBV9
d_gene: .
CDR3aa: CASSVAQRAYNEQFF
CDR3nt: TGTGCCAGCAGCGTAGCCCAGCGGGCCTACAATGAGCAGTTCTTC

abundance: .
j_gene: TRBJ1-4
v_gene: TRBV19
d_gene: .
CDR3aa: CASQSQASWELFF
CDR3nt: TGTGCCAGTCAGTCGCAGGCAAGTTGGGAACTGTTTTTT

abundance: .
j_gene: TRBJ2-3
v_gene: TRBV5-1
d_gene: TRBD1
CDR3aa: CASGQDRGYEDTQYF
CDR3nt: TGCGCCAGCGGCCAGGACAGGGGTTATGAAGATACGCAGTATTTT

abundance: .
j_gene: TRBJ1-2
v_gene: TRBV10-3
d_gene: TRBD1
CDR3aa: CAISTSRDSVF
CDR3nt: TGTGCCATCAGCACCTCTCGGGACAGCGTCTTC

abundance: .
j_gene: TRBJ1-2
v_gene: TRBV7-9
d_gene: .
CDR3aa: CASSGSGNALYGYTF
CDR3nt: TGTGCCAGCAGCGGTTCCGGGAACGCTCTCTATGGCTACACCTTC

abundance: .
j_gene: TRBJ1-2
v_gene: TRBV7-2
d_gene: TRBD1
CDR3aa: CASSPDRDYGYTF
CDR3nt: TGTGCCAGCAGCCCGGACAGGGACTATGGCTACACCTTC

abundance: .
j_gene: TRBJ1-5
v_gene: TRBV19
d_gene: .
CDR3aa: CASSAYRVGNQPQHF
CDR3nt: TGTGCCAGTAGTGCGTACAGGGTAGGGAATCAGCCCCAGCATTTT

abundance: .
j_gene: TRBJ1-2
v_gene: TRBV18
d_gene: TRBD1
CDR3aa: CASSPSQGASQGYTF
CDR3nt: TGTGCCAGCTCACCATCACAGGGGGCCTCGCAGGGCTACACCTTC

abundance: .
j_gene: TRBJ2-7
v_gene: TRBV7-9
d_gene: .
CDR3aa: CASSVGVYEQYF
CDR3nt: TGTGCCAGCAGCGTCGGAGTCTACGAGCAGTACTTC

abundance: few
j_gene: TRBJ1-1
v_gene: TRBV2
d_gene: .
CDR3aa: CASSEFVQGPAFF
CDR3nt: TGTGCCAGCAGTGAATTCGTACAGGGCCCAGCTTTCTTT

abundance: .
j_gene: TRBJ2-2
v_gene: TRBV3-1/TRBV3-2
d_gene: .
CDR3aa: CASSQDRVTGNTGELFF
CDR3nt: TGTGCCAGCAGCCAAGATAGGGTGACAGGGAACACCGGGGAGCTGTTTTTT

abundance: .
j_gene: TRBJ1-5
v_gene: TRBV5-1
d_gene: .
CDR3aa: CASSLEGSSNQPQHF
CDR3nt: TGCGCCAGCAGCTTGGAGGGGTCAAGCAATCAGCCCCAGCATTTT

abundance: .
j_gene: TRBJ2-1
v_gene: TRBV12-3/TRBV12-4
d_gene: .
CDR3aa: CASLAVPYNEQFF
CDR3nt: TGTGCCAGTTTAGCCGTCCCCTACAATGAGCAGTTCTTC

abundance: .
j_gene: TRBJ2-7
v_gene: TRBV28
d_gene: .
CDR3aa: CASSSVEGPAIDYEQYF
CDR3nt: TGTGCCAGCAGTTCGGTGGAGGGACCCGCAATTGACTACGAGCAGTACTTC

abundance: .
j_gene: TRBJ2-7
v_gene: TRBV18
d_gene: TRBD1
CDR3aa: CASSPGTAYEQYF
CDR3nt: TGTGCCAGCTCACCAGGGACAGCCTACGAGCAGTACTTC

abundance: .
j_gene: TRBJ2-1
v_gene: TRBV28
d_gene: TRBD2
CDR3aa: CASSLLAGGGNEQFF
CDR3nt: TGTGCCAGCAGTTTGTTAGCGGGAGGAGGGAATGAGCAGTTCTTC

abundance: .
j_gene: TRBJ1-6
v_gene: TRBV3-1/TRBV3-2
d_gene: .
CDR3aa: CASSQEQGYNSPLHF
CDR3nt: TGTGCCAGCAGCCAAGAACAGGGTTATAATTCACCCCTCCACTTT

abundance: .
j_gene: TRBJ2-7
v_gene: TRBV28
d_gene: TRBD2
CDR3aa: CASSLVGLAGNYEQYF
CDR3nt: TGTGCCAGCAGTTTAGTCGGCCTAGCGGGAAATTACGAGCAGTACTTC

abundance: .
j_gene: TRBJ1-5
v_gene: TRBV10-1
d_gene: TRBD1
CDR3aa: CASKVTGTGYQPQHF
CDR3nt: TGCGCCAGCAAAGTTACCGGGACAGGGTATCAGCCCCAGCATTTT

abundance: .
j_gene: TRBJ1-4
v_gene: TRBV5-6
d_gene: .
CDR3aa: CASSLDAGEKLFF
CDR3nt: TGTGCCAGCAGCTTGGATGCGGGTGAAAAACTGTTTTTT

abundance: .
j_gene: TRBJ1-1
v_gene: TRBV9
d_gene: TRBD1
CDR3aa: CASSDPGQAMNTEAFF
CDR3nt: TGTGCCAGCAGCGACCCGGGACAGGCCATGAACACTGAAGCTTTCTTT

abundance: .
j_gene: TRBJ2-1
v_gene: TRBV12-3/TRBV12-4
d_gene: .
CDR3aa: CASSKTEKFF
CDR3nt: TGTGCCAGCAGTAAAACCGAGAAGTTCTTC

abundance: .
j_gene: TRBJ2-3
v_gene: TRBV27
d_gene: .
CDR3aa: CASSLWGDRGSSTDTQYF
CDR3nt: TGTGCCAGCAGTTTATGGGGGGACAGAGGTTCTAGCACAGATACGCAGTATTTT

abundance: once
j_gene: TRBJ2-1
v_gene: TRBV3-1/TRBV3-2
d_gene: .
CDR3aa: CASSQEAQPLYNEQFF
CDR3nt: TGTGCCAGCAGCCAAGAAGCCCAGCCACTATACAATGAGCAGTTCTTC

abundance: .
j_gene: TRBJ2-7
v_gene: TRBV20-1
d_gene: .
CDR3aa: CSARPSLEQYF
CDR3nt: TGCAGTGCGAGGCCCTCCCTCGAGCAGTACTTC

abundance: once
j_gene: TRBJ1-1
v_gene: TRBV28
d_gene: TRBD1
CDR3aa: CASSFLDRMNTEAFF
CDR3nt: TGTGCCAGCAGTTTTTTGGACAGGATGAACACTGAAGCTTTCTTT

abundance: .
j_gene: TRBJ2-7
v_gene: TRBV29-1
d_gene: .
CDR3aa: CSAHQGSSYEQYF
CDR3nt: TGCAGCGCTCATCAGGGGAGCTCCTACGAGCAGTACTTC

abundance: .
j_gene: TRBJ1-6
v_gene: TRBV21-1
d_gene: .
CDR3aa: CASSKADTTGSPLHF
CDR3nt: TGTGCCAGCAGCAAAGCAGACACTACGGGGTCACCCCTCCACTTT

abundance: .
j_gene: TRBJ2-5
v_gene: TRBV24-1
d_gene: .
CDR3aa: CATSDRQRQETQYF
CDR3nt: TGTGCCACCAGTGATCGACAGCGCCAAGAGACCCAGTACTTC

abundance: .
j_gene: TRBJ2-2
v_gene: TRBV27
d_gene: TRBD2
CDR3aa: CASRTGLAGPRELFF
CDR3nt: TGTGCCAGCAGGACGGGACTAGCGGGACCAAGGGAGCTGTTTTTT

abundance: .
j_gene: TRBJ2-7
v_gene: TRBV28
d_gene: .
CDR3aa: CASSFAGRSGEQYF
CDR3nt: TGTGCCAGCAGTTTTGCTGGGAGGTCTGGGGAGCAGTACTTC

abundance: .
j_gene: TRBJ2-7
v_gene: TRBV28
d_gene: .
CDR3aa: CASSTTSVMGPHFSYEQYF
CDR3nt: TGTGCCAGCAGTACTACCTCCGTAATGGGGCCCCACTTCTCCTACGAGCAGTACTTC

abundance: .
j_gene: TRBJ2-2
v_gene: TRBV6-4
d_gene: TRBD1
CDR3aa: CASSATTGGIGELFF
CDR3nt: TGTGCCAGCAGTGCGACAACAGGGGGCATCGGGGAGCTGTTTTTT

abundance: .
j_gene: TRBJ2-2
v_gene: TRBV2
d_gene: .
CDR3aa: CASTGWTVNTGELFF
CDR3nt: TGTGCCAGCACCGGGTGGACAGTAAACACCGGGGAGCTGTTTTTT

abundance: .
j_gene: TRBJ2-7
v_gene: TRBV6-2/TRBV6-3
d_gene: .
CDR3aa: CASSLLRPRKGVYEQYF
CDR3nt: TGTGCCAGCAGTTTACTCCGCCCCCGCAAAGGGGTTTACGAGCAGTACTTC

abundance: .
j_gene: TRBJ1-1
v_gene: TRBV6-1
d_gene: TRBD1
CDR3aa: CASSEAPGRGDTEAFF
CDR3nt: TGTGCCAGCAGTGAAGCGCCCGGCAGGGGGGACACTGAAGCTTTCTTT

abundance: few
j_gene: TRBJ1-2
v_gene: TRBV18
d_gene: TRBD1
CDR3aa: CASSPLGTGGVNYGYTF
CDR3nt: TGTGCCAGCTCACCCCTTGGGACAGGGGGCGTCAACTATGGCTACACCTTC